This TCR beta chain originates from a study of control samples from healthy donors and cancer patients (dated by TCRdb to the early 2020s). A word on this clone: No antigen is known for it. No base qualities exist here, and no much larger clone lies one base off it.

There are 18 amino acids in the CDR3, from cysteine to phenylalanine inclusive. Only the CDR3 portion is preserved as DNA: 54 bases, with reading frame beginning at the first base. V ends up 3 bases short and J 0 bases short, with an unmatched junction base count of 8. CDR1 SGHDT and CDR2 YYEEEE were looked up in the germline V gene. Library method: the immunoSEQ multiplex PCR assay. Sourced from immuneACCESS, this table was stored by TCRdb with only in-frame sequences that have V and J called. A share of the clones is absent; for the studies checked, an unresolved V gene accounts for under half, and the remainder has no known explanation. In all, the sample holds 130,000 or so clones, and 70% to 90% of those were seen once. The top ten clones comprise almost 40% of the sample.

Recombination linked TRBV5-6 to TRBJ2-1; the junction holds 11 bases that match TRBD1. Sequenced input: blood. The TCR comes from a man in his forties or fifties in good health. The CDR3 here reads CASSSLHGTGGSYNEQFF. The nucleotide sequence is given as TGTGCCAGCAGCTCTCTACATGGGACAGGGGGCTCCTACAATGAGCAGTTCTTC.